This T cell receptor (beta chain) appears in the sequencing data of a study of shared clonotypes between healthy human individuals. Several immunoSEQ 96-well plates shared each subset's DNA, each plate a replicate. TCRdb keeps only in-frame clones here, not all; method: immunoSEQ multiplex PCR. The repertoire consists of about a million clones, with about 72% occurring once and the leading ten covering 0.89%. The CDR3 runs to 12 residues. The V end was cut by 6 bases, the J end by 0 bases, with 3 bases between. Per germline, CDR1 MNHNS and CDR2 SASEGT. The sequence was obtained from a man younger than 30 in good health. Some clones in this sample may be carry-over from other donors' samples. Specimen: memory CD4+ T cells from PBMCs. The subset denotes: CD45RA-negative fraction. V and J are TRBV6-1 and TRBJ2-4, with D unresolved. Here the CDR3 reads CASSIAKNIQYF. The CDR3 DNA reads as TGTGCCAGCAGCATAGCCAAAAACATTCAGTACTTC.